A single sample is the source of the 31 T cell receptor beta chains below, sequenced in a study of T-cell reconstitution after alpha-beta-depleted transplantation in children. Unique molecular identifiers tagged the TCRbeta library. A single record per CDR3 protein comes from TCRdb applying MiXCR to the PCR reads. Among some 520,000 distinct CDR3 sequences, approximately 29% were seen once, and the ten largest hold approximately 2.3%. The starting material was PBMCs from the stem cell graft donor, obtained from the stem cell graft. The receptors come from a human donor who donated a stem cell graft to a child with aplastic anemia.

The chain has TRBV18 and TRBJ2-1; the D gene is possibly TRBD1 (5 bases). Germline V gene data show CDR1 as KGHSH and CDR2 as LQKENI. Trimming took 5 bases from V and 0 from J, leaving 8 bases between them. The CDR3 covers 14 residues. The CDR3 sequence is CASSETVSYNEQFF. Here the CDR3 DNA reads TGTGCCAGCTCAGAGACAGTCTCCTACAATGAGCAGTTCTTC.

The chain carries TRBV28 and TRBJ2-1, with D possibly being TRBD1 or TRBD2 (5 bases each). Germline V gives CDR1 MDHEN, CDR2 SYDVKM. Trimming took off 10 bases at V and 0 bases at J, with 13 bases between the two ends. The CDR3 is made up of 14 amino acids. The CDR3 nucleotides read TGTGCCATCGGCAGGGAGAGCTCCTACAATGAGCAGTTCTTC. As protein: CAIGRESSYNEQFF.

The rearrangement joins TRBV20-1 to TRBJ2-3; TRBD2 aligns across 13 bases. This CDR3 contains 14 residues. V lost 5 bases, J lost 1 base, and 0 bases stayed unmatched. Germline V gene sequence: CDR1 DFQATT, CDR2 SNEGSKA (reference sequence). The CDR3: CSAGLAGGTDTQYF. In DNA form, the CDR3 reads TGCAGTGCTGGACTAGCGGGAGGCACAGATACGCAGTATTTT.

J is TRBJ1-2 and V is TRBV5-5; 8 nucleotides match TRBD1. CDR1 is SGHKS, CDR2 YYEKEE, per germline (reference sequence). After removal of 4 bases from V and 6 bases from J, the junction contained 14 bases not matched to a gene. The CDR3 loop spans 16 amino acids. CDR3 in DNA: TGTGCCAGCAGCCCATACAGGGGGACTAGGGCGGATGGCTACACCTTC. It codes for CASSPYRGTRADGYTF.

This clonotype was detected many times. The V gene is TRBV20-1, the J gene TRBJ2-1; 8 positions agree with TRBD2. V gave up 3 bases and J gave up 4 bases; unmatched junction bases: 11. This CDR3 comprises 16 residues. Germline loops: CDR1 DFQATT, CDR2 SNEGSKA (reference sequence). The CDR3 sequence: CSARAPGVAGYNEQFF. The CDR3, as DNA: TGCAGTGCTAGGGCCCCGGGAGTAGCGGGATACAATGAGCAGTTCTTC.

This clonotype has a handful of counts. The chain uses TRBV29-1 and TRBJ2-3; the match to TRBD2 covers 9 bases. The germline gives CDR1 SQVTM, CDR2 ANQGSEA. This CDR3 region has 13 residues. J was trimmed by 3 bases and V by 4 bases; bases with no gene match: 2. Written as DNA, the CDR3 is TGCAGCGTTGCTACTAGCGGGACAGATACGCAGTATTTT. Translating gives CSVATSGTDTQYF.

V is TRBV11-2 and J is TRBJ2-1; D perhaps matches TRBD1 (6 bases). V lost 0 bases and J 0 bases, leaving 12 bases between the germline ends. Per germline, CDR1 SGHAT and CDR2 FQNNGV. The CDR3 spans 17 residues. CDR3 sequence: CASSLEAGASSYNEQFF. CDR3 coding DNA: TGTGCCAGCAGCTTAGAGGCAGGGGCGAGCTCCTACAATGAGCAGTTCTTC.

The chain couples TRBV5-1 to TRBJ1-1; no clear D gene. Trimming removed 7 bases at V and 0 bases at J, with 13 bases between. The CDR3 runs 14 residues. Germline assignment: CDR1 SGHRS and CDR2 YFSETQ. CDR3 DNA: TGCGCCAGCCAGACTTCCTCAATGAACACTGAAGCTTTCTTT. Translating gives CASQTSSMNTEAFF. Full variable domain (rest looked up from reference TRBV5-1 and TRBJ1-1): KAGVTQTPRYLIKTRGQQVTLSCSPISGHRSVSWYQQTPGQGLQFLFEYFSETQRNKGNFPGRFSGRQFSNSRSEMNVSTLELGDSALYLCASQTSSMNTEAFFGQGTRLTVV.

This clonotype showed up just a few times. The chain carries TRBV12-3 or TRBV12-4 and TRBJ2-6; TRBD1 matches at 11 bases. V trimming: 3 bases; J trimming: 4 bases; junction bases outside the gene matches: 8. The length of the CDR3 is 18 residues. The CDR3, as DNA: TGTGCCAGCAGTTTGCAAGGACAGGGGGCCTCCGGGGCCAACGTCCTGACTTTC. It specifies CASSLQGQGASGANVLTF.

The gene calls are TRBV19 and TRBJ1-2; D not certain. In germline, CDR1 is LNHDA, CDR2 SQIVND (reference sequence). The CDR3 sequence is 12 residues long. The V gene lost 7 bases and the J gene lost 4 bases, with 10 bases spanning the gap. CDR3 in DNA: TGTGCCAGTACCGTAAAGGGCTATGGCTACACCTTC. Its translation is CASTVKGYGYTF.

The rearrangement joins TRBV5-1 to TRBJ1-1, with a weak D call TRBD1 (5 bases). With 3 bases removed from V and 10 bases from J, the gap between germline ends came to 16 bases. This CDR3 region has 13 residues. Per the germline V gene, CDR1 is SGHRS and CDR2 is YFSETQ. The CDR3 sequence: CASSSGAAGGAFF. Written as DNA, the CDR3 is TGCGCCAGCAGCTCTGGAGCGGCGGGGGGAGCTTTCTTT. The full variable domain, rest sourced from reference TRBV5-1 and TRBJ1-1, is KAGVTQTPRYLIKTRGQQVTLSCSPISGHRSVSWYQQTPGQGLQFLFEYFSETQRNKGNFPGRFSGRQFSNSRSEMNVSTLELGDSALYLCASSSGAAGGAFFGQGTRLTVV.

This chain connects TRBV2 to TRBJ2-2, with 7 bases aligning to TRBD2. The trim removed 5 bases at V and 5 bases at J, leaving 8 bases unmatched. The CDR3 has 15 amino acids. Germline lookup yields CDR1 SNHLY and CDR2 FYNNEI. This CDR3 is CASSSLAEGTGELFF. The CDR3 region has the DNA TGTGCCAGCAGTTCCCTAGCGGAGGGGACCGGGGAGCTGTTTTTT.

The chain links TRBV7-2 to TRBJ2-1, with a tentative D call TRBD1 (5 bases). Germline V CDR1 and CDR2: SGHTA, FQGNSA. Between the trimmed V and J ends, which lost 4 bases and 2 bases, there was a span of 15 bases. This CDR3 is 16 amino acids long. The CDR3 region is CASSSKGPGTYNEQFF. The DNA for the CDR3 is TGTGCCAGCAGCTCTAAGGGGCCAGGGACCTACAATGAGCAGTTCTTC. The variable domain in full, completed from reference TRBV7-2 and TRBJ2-1, reads GAGVSQSPSNKVTEKGKDVELRCDPISGHTALYWYRQSLGQGLEFLIYFQGNSAPDKSGLPSDRFSAERTGGSVSTLTIQRTQQEDSAVYLCASSSKGPGTYNEQFFGPGTRLTVL.

The V call is TRBV20-1, the J call TRBJ1-1; no reliable D call. Germline-derived CDR1 and CDR2 are DFQATT and SNEGSKA (reference sequence). The CDR3 consists of 12 residues. V lost 5 bases to trimming and J lost 1 base, with 8 bases between them. The CDR3 DNA sequence: TGCAGTGCTGTCAATGGGAACACTGAAGCTTTCTTT. The encoded protein is CSAVNGNTEAFF.

This clonotype was found a few times. The J gene is TRBJ1-1, the V gene TRBV20-1; D remains ambiguous. Deletions cut 0 bases from V and 1 base from J, with 9 bases between. CDR1 is DFQATT and CDR2 is SNEGSKA in the germline V gene (reference sequence). The CDR3 is 14 residues long. The CDR3 reads CSARDQGKNTEAFF. The CDR3 DNA follows: TGCAGTGCTAGAGATCAAGGCAAGAACACTGAAGCTTTCTTT.

The chain carries TRBV6-5 and TRBJ2-5; TRBD1 might be the D (6 bases). This CDR3 has 19 amino acids. Germline V gives CDR1 MNHEY, CDR2 SVGAGI. V gave up 0 bases and J gave up 1 base, with 21 bases separating them. The CDR3 DNA reads TGTGCCAGCAGTTACTCGTCCACCCGTAGGAGACAGGTCCAAGAGACCCAGTACTTC. It codes for CASSYSSTRRRQVQETQYF.

The genes are TRBV6-1 and TRBJ1-1; 9 positions match TRBD1. Germline V lookup: CDR1 MNHNS, CDR2 SASEGT. Trimming at V came to 4 bases and at J to 5 bases, leaving 5 bases not matched to a gene. The CDR3 totals 14 residues. As DNA, the CDR3 is TGTGCCAGCAGTGCGGACAGGGGAGGAACTGAAGCTTTCTTT. This translates into CASSADRGGTEAFF.

This clonotype was found a few times. J is TRBJ2-1 and V is TRBV6-6; TRBD1 or TRBD2 may be the D gene (5 bases each). Looked up from germline, CDR1 is MNHNY and CDR2 is SVGAGI (reference sequence). The CDR3 contains 13 residues. The V gene lost 10 bases and the J gene lost 7 bases, with 17 bases spanning the gap. The CDR3 loop is CATRSGTVNEQFF. CDR3 DNA: TGTGCCACGAGAAGTGGGACGGTGAATGAGCAGTTCTTC.

V is TRBV15 and J is TRBJ1-1; no definite D call. V was shortened by 0 bases and J by 11 bases, with 19 bases between the two germline ends. The CDR3 extends over 15 amino acids. Germline lookup yields CDR1 LNHNV and CDR2 YYDKDF (reference sequence). CDR3 nucleotide sequence: TGTGCCACCAGCAGAGATCGGGCTCAATTCCGAGGGGCTTTCTTT. Protein sequence: CATSRDRAQFRGAFF. The entire variable domain, with the rest obtained from reference TRBV15 and TRBJ1-1, is as follows: DAMVIQNPRYQVTQFGKPVTLSCSQTLNHNVMYWYQQKSSQAPKLLFHYYDKDFNNEADTPDNFQSRRPNTSFCFLDIRSPGLGDTAMYLCATSRDRAQFRGAFFGQGTRLTVV.

The chain uses TRBV7-9 and TRBJ1-1; weak D call: TRBD1 (5 bases). This CDR3 contains 13 residues. V was clipped by 0 bases and J by 11 bases, with 13 bases between them. Germline V gene lookup returns CDR1 SEHNR and CDR2 FQNEAQ (reference sequence). For the CDR3, the DNA is TGTGCCAGCAGCTTAGCCCGCAGGGAGGTCGCTTTCTTT. Amino acid sequence: CASSLARREVAFF.

The chain combines TRBV4-2 with TRBJ2-5; 11 nucleotides align to TRBD1. Germline CDR1 LGHNA, CDR2 YNFKEQ. CDR3 length: 16 residues. Trimming took 4 bases from V and 3 from J; bases not matched to a gene: 7. The CDR3 protein is CASSPGTGGLKETQYF. The DNA of the CDR3 is TGTGCCAGCAGCCCGGGGACAGGGGGACTGAAAGAGACCCAGTACTTC.

This clonotype has just a few counts. This sequence joins TRBV20-1 and TRBJ1-2; D is perhaps TRBD1 (5 bases). The V gene's germline CDR1 is DFQATT and CDR2 SNEGSKA (reference sequence). Trimming removed 0 bases at V and 3 bases at J, with 11 bases between. This CDR3 is 14 amino acids long. In DNA form, the CDR3 reads TGCAGTGCTAGAGATGTTCAGGGTTACTATGGCTACACCTTC. Translating it yields CSARDVQGYYGYTF.

The rearrangement uses TRBV7-2 and TRBJ1-4; D not resolved. V lost 4 bases to trimming and J lost 5 bases, with 14 bases between them. Germline CDR1 and CDR2: SGHTA and FQGNSA. The CDR3 runs to 15 residues. The CDR3, as DNA: TGTGCCAGCAGCTCTTCCGGCGGGTCGAATGAAAAACTGTTTTTT. Protein product: CASSSSGGSNEKLFF.

J is TRBJ2-7 and V is TRBV5-1; D may be TRBD2 (6 bases). The CDR3 is made up of 15 amino acids. The germline V gene has CDR1 SGHRS and CDR2 YFSETQ. The V end was cut by 4 bases, the J end by 7 bases, with 21 bases between. The CDR3 sequence is CASSLTVSPGGEQYF. Written as DNA, the CDR3 is TGCGCCAGCAGCCTGACTGTGTCGCCCGGGGGAGAGCAGTACTTC.

In this sample, this clonotype turned up a few times. This chain connects TRBV20-1 to TRBJ1-1, with D unresolved. The CDR3 contains 13 residues. Germline V gene data show CDR1 as DFQATT and CDR2 as SNEGSKA (reference sequence). V was trimmed by 0 bases and J by 0 bases, leaving 5 bases between them. The CDR3 DNA sequence: TGCAGTGCTAGAGATAACATGAACACTGAAGCTTTCTTT. Its protein product is CSARDNMNTEAFF.

This clonotype was observed a few times. This chain connects TRBV20-1 to TRBJ2-7, with 7 bases that match TRBD2. The V and J ends lost 4 bases and 4 bases, in that order; junction bases with no gene match: 7. CDR1 is DFQATT and CDR2 is SNEGSKA in the germline V gene (reference sequence). This CDR3 is 13 amino acids long. The CDR3 reads CSATGGGPYEQYV. DNA of the CDR3: TGCAGTGCTACGGGGGGAGGGCCATACGAGCAGTACGTC.

This chain uses TRBV12-3 or TRBV12-4 with TRBJ2-1; no clear D gene. This CDR3 has 14 residues. V gave up 4 bases and J gave up 8 bases, with 15 bases separating them. CDR3 residues: CASSWASHPDEQFF. The CDR3 nucleotides read TGTGCCAGCAGTTGGGCGTCCCACCCAGATGAGCAGTTCTTC.

CDR3 loop: CSARDIGRAKNEAFF. CDR3 DNA: TGCAGTGCTAGGGATATTGGCAGGGCGAAGAATGAAGCTTTCTTT. V usage is TRBV20-1 and J usage is TRBJ1-1; D is possibly TRBD1 (5 bases). The V end was cut by 3 bases, the J end by 7 bases, with 21 bases between. The CDR3 spans 15 residues. Germline CDR1 is DFQATT and CDR2 is SNEGSKA (reference sequence).

The rearrangement uses TRBV15 and TRBJ1-3, with 7 bases lining up with TRBD1. The CDR3 spans 16 residues. Unmatched junction bases numbered 12, after V lost 7 bases and J lost 3 bases. Per the germline V gene, CDR1 is LNHNV and CDR2 is YYDKDF (reference sequence). CDR3 sequence: CATTDQLTGLGNTIYF. CDR3 coding DNA: TGTGCCACCACGGATCAGTTGACAGGGCTTGGAAACACCATATATTTT.

The rearrangement uses TRBV3-1 and TRBJ2-3; 9 bases map to TRBD2. Germline lookup yields CDR1 LGHDT and CDR2 YNNKEL (reference sequence). The CDR3 has 16 amino acids. The J segment lost 2 bases and the V segment lost 1 base, leaving 4 bases of the junction unmatched. CDR3 sequence: CASSQVAGAYTDTQYF. As DNA, the CDR3 is TGTGCCAGCAGCCAAGTAGCGGGAGCCTACACAGATACGCAGTATTTT.

This clonotype was detected a few times. The V and J genes are TRBV15 and TRBJ1-1; D not certain. This CDR3 is 16 amino acids long. Trimming took off 3 bases at V and 3 bases at J, with 17 bases between the two ends. The germline gives CDR1 LNHNV, CDR2 YYDKDF (reference sequence). The chain's CDR3 is CATSSFSLRADTEAFF. For the CDR3, the DNA is TGTGCCACCAGCAGCTTCAGCCTCCGGGCGGACACTGAAGCTTTCTTT.